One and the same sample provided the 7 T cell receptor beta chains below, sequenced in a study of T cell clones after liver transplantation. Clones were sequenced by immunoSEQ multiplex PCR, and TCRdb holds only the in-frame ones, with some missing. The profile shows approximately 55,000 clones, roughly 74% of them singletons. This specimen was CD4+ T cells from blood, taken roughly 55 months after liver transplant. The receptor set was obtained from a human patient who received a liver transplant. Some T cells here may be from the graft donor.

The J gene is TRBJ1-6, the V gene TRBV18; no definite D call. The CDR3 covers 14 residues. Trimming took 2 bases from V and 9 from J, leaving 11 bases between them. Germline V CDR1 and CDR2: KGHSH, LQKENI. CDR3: CASSPNAVGSPLHF. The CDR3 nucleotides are TGTGCCAGCTCACCAAATGCAGTAGGTTCACCCCTCCACTTT.

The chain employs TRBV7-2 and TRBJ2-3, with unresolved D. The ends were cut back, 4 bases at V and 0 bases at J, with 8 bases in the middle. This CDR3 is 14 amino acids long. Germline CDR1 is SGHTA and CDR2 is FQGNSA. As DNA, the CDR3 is TGTGCCAGCAGCTCCCTGGGGAGCACAGATACGCAGTATTTT. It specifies CASSSLGSTDTQYF.

The CDR3 spells CACWGADTIYF. CDR3 DNA sequence: TGTGCCTGTTGGGGGGCTGACACCATATATTTT. This chain joins TRBV6-5 and TRBJ1-3; maybe TRBD1 (6 bases). Germline V gene data show CDR1 as MNHEY and CDR2 as SVGAGI. This CDR3 is built from 11 residues. Trimming pared 11 bases from V and 8 bases from J, leaving 13 bases between.

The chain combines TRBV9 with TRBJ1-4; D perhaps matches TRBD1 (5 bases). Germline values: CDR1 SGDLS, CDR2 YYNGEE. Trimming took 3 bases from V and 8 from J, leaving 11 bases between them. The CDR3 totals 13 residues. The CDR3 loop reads CASSGGSSEKLFF. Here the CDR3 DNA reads TGTGCCAGCAGCGGGGGCAGTTCCGAAAAACTGTTTTTT. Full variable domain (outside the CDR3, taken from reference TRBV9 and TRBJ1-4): DSGVTQTPKHLITATGQRVTLRCSPRSGDLSVYWYQQSLDQGLQFLIQYYNGEERAKGNILERFSAQQFPDLHSELNLSSLELGDSALYFCASSGGSSEKLFFGSGTQLSVL.

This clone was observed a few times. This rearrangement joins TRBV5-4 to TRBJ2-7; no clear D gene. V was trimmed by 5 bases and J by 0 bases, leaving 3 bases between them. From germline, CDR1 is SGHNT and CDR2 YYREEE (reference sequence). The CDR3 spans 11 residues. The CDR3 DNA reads TGTGCCAGCAGAAACTCCTACGAGCAGTACTTC. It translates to CASRNSYEQYF.

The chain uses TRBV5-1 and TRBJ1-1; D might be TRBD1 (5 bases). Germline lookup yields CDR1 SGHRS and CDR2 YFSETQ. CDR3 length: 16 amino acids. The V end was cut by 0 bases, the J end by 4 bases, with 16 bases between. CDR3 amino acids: CASSLEASGRGTEAFF. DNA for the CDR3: TGCGCCAGCAGCTTGGAAGCCTCAGGGAGGGGCACTGAAGCTTTCTTT.

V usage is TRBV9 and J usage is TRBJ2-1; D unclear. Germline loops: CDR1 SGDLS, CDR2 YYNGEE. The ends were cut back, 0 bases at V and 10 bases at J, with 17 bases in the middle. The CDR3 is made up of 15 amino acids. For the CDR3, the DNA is TGTGCCAGCAGCGTAGGTCCCAAAGCTTCGGGCGAGCAGTTCTTC. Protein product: CASSVGPKASGEQFF.